The source of this T cell receptor beta chain is a study of blood T cell repertoires in COVID-19. Libraries were prepared by immunoSEQ multiplex PCR; TCRdb keeps only in-frame clonotypes and omits some of them. The sample has 150,000 to 200,000 clones, over 60% seen once; the top ten hold roughly 8.4%. The V end was cut by 3 bases, the J end by 3 bases, with 11 bases between. Germline V gene data show CDR1 as MGHRA and CDR2 as YSYEKL. The CDR3 length is 14 residues. The sample taken for sequencing was peripheral blood. The sequence derives from a man aged 55 to 70 with acute or convalescent COVID-19. The chain employs TRBV4-1 and TRBJ1-2; no reliable D call. CDR3 coding DNA: TGCGCCAGCAGCCAGCCCGGAGATTACTATGGCTACACCTTC. Its protein is CASSQPGDYYGYTF.